The following is a T cell receptor beta chain sequence with its context. Its antigen is undetermined. Second-dose recipients at about 4 or about 12 weeks were treated as one pooled group. These data come from a study of T cell responses to AZD1222 COVID-19 vaccine. Findings of the study overall: White British donors predominated, females outnumbered males, and clonal diversity was possibly underestimated. Only 5 or 6 AZD1222 recipients were seropositive at baseline. In the spike-specific TCR repertoire, nearly half reportedly target unmutated variant regions.

TCRdb keeps only in-frame clones here, not all; method: immunoSEQ multiplex PCR. The profile shows fewer than 150,000 clones, roughly 90% of them singletons. The input for sequencing was peripheral blood, taken 28 days after the second AZD1222 dose. This receptor was obtained from an adult who received the AZD1222 COVID-19 vaccine.

The CDR3 DNA reads as TGTGCCAGCAGCTTCCAGGGGGGGACCTATGGCTACACCTTC. This gives the protein CASSFQGGTYGYTF. The genes are TRBV5-8 and TRBJ1-2; 7 bases fit TRBD1. Germline-derived CDR1 and CDR2 are SGHTS and YDEGEE. With 2 bases clipped from V and 4 bases from J, the junction kept 5 bases outside the gene matches. CDR3 size: 14 residues.